The T cell receptor beta chain described here comes from a study of regulatory T cells in long-lasting Graves disease. Study conclusions and caveats: Gene preferences differed: TRBV28, TRBJ1-2, TRBJ2-5 in persistent cases.

Investigators prepared the TCR beta libraries by applying iRepertoire HTBI primers and Arm-PCR of CDR3 regions. TCRdb called the multiplex PCR reads again in MiXCR, with one record for every CDR3 protein. The sample lists 400,000 or so distinct CDR3 sequences, 20% to 30% occurring once. Time point reported: persistent/refractory GD, antithyroid drugs over 5 years with positive TRAb. PBMC RNA was the source of the TCR library. This clonotype was picked up many times. Its antigen is not known. Germline V gene sequence: CDR1 SGHVS, CDR2 FQNEAQ. V was shortened by 5 bases and J by 0 bases, with 10 bases between the two germline ends. The CDR3 sequence is 14 residues long.

The sample was peripheral blood mononuclear cells (PBMCs), taken when the disease was refractory, from a patient treated with antithyroid drugs. The TCR sequence derives from a female donor with Graves disease. The rearrangement joins TRBV7-8 to TRBJ2-5; D is possibly TRBD2 (5 bases). The CDR3 DNA is TGTGCCAGCAGCGAGGGAGCGTACCAAGAGACCCAGTACTTC. Its protein is CASSEGAYQETQYF.